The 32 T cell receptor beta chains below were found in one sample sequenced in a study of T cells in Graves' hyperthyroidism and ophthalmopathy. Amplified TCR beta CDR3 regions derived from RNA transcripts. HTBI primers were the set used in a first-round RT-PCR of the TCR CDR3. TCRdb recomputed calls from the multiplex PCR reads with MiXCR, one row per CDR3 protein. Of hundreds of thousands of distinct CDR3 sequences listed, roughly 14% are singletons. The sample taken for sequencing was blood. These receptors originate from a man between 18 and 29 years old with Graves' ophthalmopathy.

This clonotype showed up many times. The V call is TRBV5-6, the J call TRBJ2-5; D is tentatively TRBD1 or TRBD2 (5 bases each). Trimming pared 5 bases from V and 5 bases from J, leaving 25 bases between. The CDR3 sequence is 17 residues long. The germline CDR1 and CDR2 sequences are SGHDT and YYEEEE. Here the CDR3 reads CASRSWDGPPPFETQYF. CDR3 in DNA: TGTGCCAGCAGATCCTGGGACGGACCACCACCTTTTGAGACCCAGTACTTC.

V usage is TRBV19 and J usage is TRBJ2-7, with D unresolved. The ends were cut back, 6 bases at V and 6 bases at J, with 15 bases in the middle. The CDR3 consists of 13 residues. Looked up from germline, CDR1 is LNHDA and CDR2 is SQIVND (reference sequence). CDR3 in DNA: TGTGCCAGTAGGCCCACGATTTGGAGCGAGCAGTACTTC. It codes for CASRPTIWSEQYF.

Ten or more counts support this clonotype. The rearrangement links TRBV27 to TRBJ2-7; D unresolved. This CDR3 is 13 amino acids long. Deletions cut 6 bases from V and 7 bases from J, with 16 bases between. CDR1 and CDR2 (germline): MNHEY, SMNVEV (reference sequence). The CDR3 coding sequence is TGTGCCAGCAGCCGACTGGCCACCCGGGAGCAGTACTTC. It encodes CASSRLATREQYF.

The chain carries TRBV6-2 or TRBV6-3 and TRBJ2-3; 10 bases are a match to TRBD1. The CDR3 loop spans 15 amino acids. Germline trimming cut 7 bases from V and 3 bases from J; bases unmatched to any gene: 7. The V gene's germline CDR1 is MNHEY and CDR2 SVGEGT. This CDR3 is CASTMGGQGTDTQYF. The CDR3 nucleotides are TGTGCCAGCACCATGGGGGGACAGGGGACAGATACGCAGTATTTT.

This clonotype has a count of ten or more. The CDR3 nucleotides are TGTGCCAGCAGCTTAACGCCCGGGACAGGTAGCACCGGGGAGCTGTTTTTT. Amino acids: CASSLTPGTGSTGELFF. The chain uses TRBV7-2 and TRBJ2-2; TRBD1 matches at 8 bases. This CDR3 has 17 amino acids. The germline V gene encodes CDR1 SGHTA and CDR2 FQGNSA. Trimming took 2 bases from V and 4 from J; bases not matched to a gene: 9.

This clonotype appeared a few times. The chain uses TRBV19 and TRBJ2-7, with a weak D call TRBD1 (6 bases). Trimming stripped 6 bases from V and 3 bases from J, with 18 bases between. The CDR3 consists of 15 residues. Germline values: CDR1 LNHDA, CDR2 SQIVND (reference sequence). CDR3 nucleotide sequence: TGTGCCAGTAGCTTGGGGTCGGGACATTTCTACGAGCAGTACTTC. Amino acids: CASSLGSGHFYEQYF.

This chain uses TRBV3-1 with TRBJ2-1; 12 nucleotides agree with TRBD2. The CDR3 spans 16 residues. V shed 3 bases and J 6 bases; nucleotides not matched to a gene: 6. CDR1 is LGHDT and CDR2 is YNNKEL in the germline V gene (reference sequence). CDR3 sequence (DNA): TGTGCCAGCAGCCAGGCTAGCGGGGGGGCTCGCAATGAGCAGTTCTTC. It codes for CASSQASGGARNEQFF.

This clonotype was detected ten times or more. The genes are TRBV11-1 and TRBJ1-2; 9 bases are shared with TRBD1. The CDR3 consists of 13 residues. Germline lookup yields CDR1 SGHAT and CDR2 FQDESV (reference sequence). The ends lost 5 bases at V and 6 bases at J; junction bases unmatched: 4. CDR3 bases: TGTGCCAGCAGCCGGAGACAGGGGGATGGCTACACCTTC. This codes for CASSRRQGDGYTF.

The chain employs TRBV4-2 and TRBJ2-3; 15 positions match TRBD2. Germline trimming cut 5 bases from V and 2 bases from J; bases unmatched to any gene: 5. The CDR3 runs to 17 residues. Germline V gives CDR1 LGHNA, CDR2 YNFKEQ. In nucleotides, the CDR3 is TGTGCCAGCAGCAGAGGACTAGCGGGGGGGTACACAGATACGCAGTATTTT. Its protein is CASSRGLAGGYTDTQYF.

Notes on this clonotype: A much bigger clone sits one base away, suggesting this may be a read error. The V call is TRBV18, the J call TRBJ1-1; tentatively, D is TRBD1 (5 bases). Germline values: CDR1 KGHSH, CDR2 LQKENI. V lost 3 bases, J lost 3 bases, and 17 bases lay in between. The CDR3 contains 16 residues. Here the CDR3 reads CASSPAGAGLYTEAFF. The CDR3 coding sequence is TGTGCCAGCTCACCCGCCGGGGCAGGGTTGTACACTGAAGCTTTCTTT.

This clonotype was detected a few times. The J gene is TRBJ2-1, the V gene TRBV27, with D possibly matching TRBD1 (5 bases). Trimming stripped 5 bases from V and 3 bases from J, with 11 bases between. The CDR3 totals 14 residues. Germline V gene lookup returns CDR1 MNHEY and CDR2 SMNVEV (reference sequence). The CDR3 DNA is TGTGCCAGCAGTATCACAGGCGTCTACAATGAGCAGTTCTTC. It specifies CASSITGVYNEQFF.

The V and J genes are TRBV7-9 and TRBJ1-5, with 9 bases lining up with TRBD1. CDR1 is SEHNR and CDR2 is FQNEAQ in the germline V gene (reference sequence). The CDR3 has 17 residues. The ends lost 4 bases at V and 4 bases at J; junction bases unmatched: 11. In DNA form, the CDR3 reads TGTGCCAGCAGCTCTGGGACAGGGCGTAGTGGTAATCAGCCCCAGCATTTT. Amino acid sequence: CASSSGTGRSGNQPQHF.

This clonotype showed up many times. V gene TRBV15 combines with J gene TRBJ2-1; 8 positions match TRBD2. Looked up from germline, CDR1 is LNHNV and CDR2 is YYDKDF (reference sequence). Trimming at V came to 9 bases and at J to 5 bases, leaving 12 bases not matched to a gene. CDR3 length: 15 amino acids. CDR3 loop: CATQSGRGINNEQFF. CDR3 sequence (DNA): TGTGCCACTCAGAGCGGGAGAGGGATTAACAATGAGCAGTTCTTC.

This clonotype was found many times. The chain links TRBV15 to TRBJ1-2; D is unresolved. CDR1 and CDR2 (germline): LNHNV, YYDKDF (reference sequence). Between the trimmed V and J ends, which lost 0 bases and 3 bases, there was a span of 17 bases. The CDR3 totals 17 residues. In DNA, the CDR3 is TGTGCCACCAGCAGAGATGGTCCAACAGATGCGTACTATGGCTACACCTTC. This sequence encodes CATSRDGPTDAYYGYTF.

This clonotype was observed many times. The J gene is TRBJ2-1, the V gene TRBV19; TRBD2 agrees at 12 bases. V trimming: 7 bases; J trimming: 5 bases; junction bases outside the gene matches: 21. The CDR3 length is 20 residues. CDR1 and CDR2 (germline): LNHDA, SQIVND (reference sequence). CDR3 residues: CASTIRPGTLAGGKNNEQFF. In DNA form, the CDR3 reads TGTGCCAGTACCATCCGGCCCGGGACTCTAGCGGGAGGGAAAAACAATGAGCAGTTCTTC.

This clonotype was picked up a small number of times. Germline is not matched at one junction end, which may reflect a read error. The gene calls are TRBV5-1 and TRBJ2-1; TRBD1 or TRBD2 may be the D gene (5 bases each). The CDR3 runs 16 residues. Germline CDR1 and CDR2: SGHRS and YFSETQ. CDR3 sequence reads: CTSSYSRGGGYNEQFF. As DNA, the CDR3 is TGCACCAGCAGCTACTCAAGGGGTGGGGGCTACAATGAGCAGTTCTTC. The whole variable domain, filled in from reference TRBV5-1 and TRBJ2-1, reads KAGVTQTPRYLIKTRGQQVTLSCSPISGHRSVSWYQQTPGQGLQFLFEYFSETQRNKGNFPGRFSGRQFSNSRSEMNVSTLELGDSALYLCTSSYSRGGGYNEQFFGPGTRLTVL.

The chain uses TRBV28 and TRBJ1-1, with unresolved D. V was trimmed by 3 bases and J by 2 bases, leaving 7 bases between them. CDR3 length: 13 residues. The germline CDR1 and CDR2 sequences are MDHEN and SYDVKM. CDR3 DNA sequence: TGTGCCAGCAGTTTCGACGGCAACACTGAAGCTTTCTTT. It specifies CASSFDGNTEAFF.

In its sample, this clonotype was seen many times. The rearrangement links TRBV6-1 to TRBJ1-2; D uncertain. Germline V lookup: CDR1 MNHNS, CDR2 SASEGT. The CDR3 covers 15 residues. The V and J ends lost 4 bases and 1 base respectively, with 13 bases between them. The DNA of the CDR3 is TGTGCCAGCAGTGGACCGGGTATCCTTAACTATGGCTACACCTTC. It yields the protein CASSGPGILNYGYTF.

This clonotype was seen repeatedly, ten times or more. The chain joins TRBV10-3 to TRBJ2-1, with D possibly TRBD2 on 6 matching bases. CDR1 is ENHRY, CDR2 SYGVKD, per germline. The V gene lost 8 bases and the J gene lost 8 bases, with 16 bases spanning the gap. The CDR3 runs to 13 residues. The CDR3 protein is CAIGTGAVHEQFF. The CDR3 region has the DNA TGTGCCATCGGGACTGGAGCCGTCCATGAGCAGTTCTTC.

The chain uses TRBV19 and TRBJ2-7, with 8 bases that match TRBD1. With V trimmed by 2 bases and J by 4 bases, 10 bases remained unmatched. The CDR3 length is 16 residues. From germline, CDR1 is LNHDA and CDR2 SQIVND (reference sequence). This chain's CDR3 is CASSIWSGTGVYEQYF. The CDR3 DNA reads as TGTGCCAGTAGTATATGGTCCGGGACAGGAGTTTACGAGCAGTACTTC.

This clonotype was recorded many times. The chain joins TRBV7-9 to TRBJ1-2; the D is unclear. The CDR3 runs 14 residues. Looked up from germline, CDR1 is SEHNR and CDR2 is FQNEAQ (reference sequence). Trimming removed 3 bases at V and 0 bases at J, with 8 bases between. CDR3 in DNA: TGTGCCAGCAGCTTGGCGGAGCCTAACTATGGCTACACCTTC. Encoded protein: CASSLAEPNYGYTF.

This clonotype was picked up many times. CDR3 sequence: CASSLAQGTGELFF. CDR3 DNA sequence: TGTGCCAGCAGCTTAGCTCAGGGGACCGGGGAGCTGTTTTTT. J is TRBJ2-2 and V is TRBV7-2; a possible D gene is TRBD1 (6 bases). The V gene lost 0 bases and the J gene lost 5 bases, with 7 bases spanning the gap. The CDR3 sequence is 14 residues long. Germline V gives CDR1 SGHTA, CDR2 FQGNSA.

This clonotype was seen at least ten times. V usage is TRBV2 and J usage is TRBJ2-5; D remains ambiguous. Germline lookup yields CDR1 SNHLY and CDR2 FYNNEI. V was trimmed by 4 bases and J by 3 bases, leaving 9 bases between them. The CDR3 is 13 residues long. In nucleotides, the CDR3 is TGTGCCAGCAGTGGTGCCAGTAAAGAGACCCAGTACTTC. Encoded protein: CASSGASKETQYF.

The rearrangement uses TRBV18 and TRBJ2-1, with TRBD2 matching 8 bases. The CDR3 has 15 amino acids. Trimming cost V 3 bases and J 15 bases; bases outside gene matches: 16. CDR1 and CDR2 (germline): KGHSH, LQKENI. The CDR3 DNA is TGTGCCAGCTCACCTGGGACTAGGCCGAACGGCAGTCTGTTCTTC. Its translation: CASSPGTRPNGSLFF.

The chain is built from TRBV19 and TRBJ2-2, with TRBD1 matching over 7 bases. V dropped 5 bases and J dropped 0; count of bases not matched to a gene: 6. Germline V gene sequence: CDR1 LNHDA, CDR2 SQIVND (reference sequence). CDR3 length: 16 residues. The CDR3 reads CASSWDSPPNTGELFF. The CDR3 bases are TGTGCCAGTAGTTGGGACAGTCCTCCGAACACCGGGGAGCTGTTTTTT.

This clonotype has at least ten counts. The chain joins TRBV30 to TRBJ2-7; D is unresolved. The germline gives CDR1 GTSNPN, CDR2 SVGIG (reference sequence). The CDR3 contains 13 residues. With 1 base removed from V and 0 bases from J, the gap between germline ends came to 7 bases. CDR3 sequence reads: CAWSDGYSYEQYF. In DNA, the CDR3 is TGTGCCTGGAGTGACGGATACTCCTACGAGCAGTACTTC.

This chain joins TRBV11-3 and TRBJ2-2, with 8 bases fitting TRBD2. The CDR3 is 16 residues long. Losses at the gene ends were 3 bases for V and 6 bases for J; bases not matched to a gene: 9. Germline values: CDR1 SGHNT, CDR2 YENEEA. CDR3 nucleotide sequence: TGTGCCAGCAGCTTGGGGACTAGTTGGCTCGCCGGGGAGCTGTTTTTT. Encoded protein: CASSLGTSWLAGELFF.

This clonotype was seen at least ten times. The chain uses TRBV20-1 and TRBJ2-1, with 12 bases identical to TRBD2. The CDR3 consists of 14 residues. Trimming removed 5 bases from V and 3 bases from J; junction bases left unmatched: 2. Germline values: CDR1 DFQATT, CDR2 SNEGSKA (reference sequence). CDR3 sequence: CSAPTSGGYNEQFF. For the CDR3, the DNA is TGCAGTGCTCCGACTAGCGGGGGCTACAATGAGCAGTTCTTC.

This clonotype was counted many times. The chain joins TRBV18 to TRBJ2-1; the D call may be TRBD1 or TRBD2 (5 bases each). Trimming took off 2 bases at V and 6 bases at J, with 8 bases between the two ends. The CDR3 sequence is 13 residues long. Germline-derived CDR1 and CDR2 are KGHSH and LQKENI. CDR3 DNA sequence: TGTGCCAGCTCACCAGGGACCCCCAATGAGCAGTTCTTC. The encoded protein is CASSPGTPNEQFF.

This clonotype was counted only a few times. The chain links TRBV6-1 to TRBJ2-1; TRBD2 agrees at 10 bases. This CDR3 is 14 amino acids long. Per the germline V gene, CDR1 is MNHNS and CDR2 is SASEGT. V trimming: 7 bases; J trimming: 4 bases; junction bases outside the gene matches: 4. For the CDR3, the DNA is TGTGCCAGCACTACTAGCGGGGAGTACAATGAGCAGTTCTTC. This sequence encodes CASTTSGEYNEQFF.

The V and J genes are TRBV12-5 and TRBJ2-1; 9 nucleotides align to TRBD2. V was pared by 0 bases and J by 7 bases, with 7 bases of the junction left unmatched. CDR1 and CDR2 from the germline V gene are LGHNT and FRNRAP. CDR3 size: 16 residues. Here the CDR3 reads CASGLVVAGVVNEQFF. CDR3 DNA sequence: TGTGCTAGTGGTTTGGTTGTAGCGGGAGTGGTAAATGAGCAGTTCTTC. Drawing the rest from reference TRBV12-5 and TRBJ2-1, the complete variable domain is DARVTQTPRHKVTEMGQEVTMRCQPILGHNTVFWYRQTMMQGLELLAYFRNRAPLDDSGMPKDRFSAEMPDATLATLKIQPSEPRDSAVYFCASGLVVAGVVNEQFFGPGTRLTVL.

The CDR3 sequence: CASSVGVGNTEAFF. The CDR3 DNA follows: TGTGCCAGCAGCGTAGGGGTTGGGAATACTGAAGCTTTCTTT. V usage is TRBV9 and J usage is TRBJ1-1, with unresolved D. CDR3 size: 14 residues. Germline assignment: CDR1 SGDLS and CDR2 YYNGEE. V was pared by 0 bases and J by 5 bases, with 11 bases between.